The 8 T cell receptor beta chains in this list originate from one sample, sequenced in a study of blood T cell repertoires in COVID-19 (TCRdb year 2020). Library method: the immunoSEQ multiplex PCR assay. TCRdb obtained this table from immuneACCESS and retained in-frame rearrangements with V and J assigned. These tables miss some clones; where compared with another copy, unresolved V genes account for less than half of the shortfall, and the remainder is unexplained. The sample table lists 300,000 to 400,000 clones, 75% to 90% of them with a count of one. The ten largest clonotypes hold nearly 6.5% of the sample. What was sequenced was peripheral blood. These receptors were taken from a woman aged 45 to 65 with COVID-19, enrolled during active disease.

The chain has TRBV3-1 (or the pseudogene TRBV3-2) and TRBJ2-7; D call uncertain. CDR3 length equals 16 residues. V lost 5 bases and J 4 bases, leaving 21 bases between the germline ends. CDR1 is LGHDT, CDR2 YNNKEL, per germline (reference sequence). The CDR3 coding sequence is TGTGCCAGCAGCACTGCTTTAGCCCCCACCCTATACGAGCAGTACTTC. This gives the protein CASSTALAPTLYEQYF.

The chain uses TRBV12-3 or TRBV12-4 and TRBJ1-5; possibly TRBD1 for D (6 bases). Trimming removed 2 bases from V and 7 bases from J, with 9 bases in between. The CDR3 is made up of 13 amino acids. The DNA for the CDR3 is TGTGCCAGCAGTTTAACAGGGCCCCAGCCCCAGCATTTT. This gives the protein CASSLTGPQPQHF.

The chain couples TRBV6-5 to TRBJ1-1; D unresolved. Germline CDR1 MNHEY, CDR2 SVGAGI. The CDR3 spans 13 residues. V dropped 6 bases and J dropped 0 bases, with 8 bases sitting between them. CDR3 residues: CASSPDLNTEAFF. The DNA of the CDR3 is TGTGCCAGCAGCCCAGACTTGAACACTGAAGCTTTCTTT.

CDR3 loop: CASSFERSSSYEQYF. In DNA, the CDR3 is TGTGCCAGCAGTTTTGAACGGTCGAGCTCCTACGAGCAGTACTTC. V usage is TRBV27 and J usage is TRBJ2-7; D is ambiguous. The CDR3 runs 15 residues. Trimming left V 3 bases short and J 0 bases short, with 12 bases between. CDR1 is MNHEY and CDR2 is SMNVEV in the germline V gene (reference sequence).

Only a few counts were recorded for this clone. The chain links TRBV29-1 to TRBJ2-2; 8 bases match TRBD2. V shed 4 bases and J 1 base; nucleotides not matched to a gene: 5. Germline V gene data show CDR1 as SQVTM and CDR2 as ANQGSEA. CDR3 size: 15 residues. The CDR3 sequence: CSVVLAGGNTGELFF. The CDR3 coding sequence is TGCAGCGTTGTTCTAGCGGGCGGGAACACCGGGGAGCTGTTTTTT.

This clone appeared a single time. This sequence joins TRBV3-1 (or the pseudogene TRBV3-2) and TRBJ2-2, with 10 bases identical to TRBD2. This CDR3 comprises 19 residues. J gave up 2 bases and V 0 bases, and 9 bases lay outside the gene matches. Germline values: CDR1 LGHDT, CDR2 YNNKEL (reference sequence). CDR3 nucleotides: TGTGCCAGCAGCCAAGAGTTCAAAACTAGCGGGAAAAACACCGGGGAGCTGTTTTTT. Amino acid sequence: CASSQEFKTSGKNTGELFF.

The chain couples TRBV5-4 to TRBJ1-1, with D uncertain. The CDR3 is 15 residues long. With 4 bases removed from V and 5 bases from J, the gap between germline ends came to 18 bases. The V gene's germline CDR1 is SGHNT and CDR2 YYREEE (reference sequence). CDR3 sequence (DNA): TGTGCCAGCAGCCAAGGCCCCCGGGTTGAGACTGAAGCTTTCTTT. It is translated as CASSQGPRVETEAFF.

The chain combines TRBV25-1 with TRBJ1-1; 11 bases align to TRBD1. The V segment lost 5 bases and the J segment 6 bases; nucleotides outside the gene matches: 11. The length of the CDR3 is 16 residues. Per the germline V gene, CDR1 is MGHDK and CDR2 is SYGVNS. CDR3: CASSSSDRGRGSEAFF. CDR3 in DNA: TGTGCCAGCAGTTCATCGGACAGGGGGCGCGGGTCTGAAGCTTTCTTT.